This T cell receptor beta chain appears in the sequencing data of a study of T cells in Graves' hyperthyroidism and ophthalmopathy. Regions amplified from RNA transcripts were the TCR beta CDR3 regions. TCR CDR3 regions were first amplified by RT-PCR with HTBI primers. TCRdb reanalysed the multiplex PCR reads using MiXCR and keeps one entry per CDR3 protein. In the table there are about 400,000 distinct CDR3 sequences, about 15% of which are singletons. This clonotype was seen many times. The CDR3 is made up of 14 amino acids. The V and J ends lost 3 bases and 3 bases respectively, with 9 bases between them. From germline, CDR1 is KGHSH and CDR2 LQKENI.

The clonotype originates from a man aged 18 to 30 with Graves' ophthalmopathy. This sequence joins TRBV18 and TRBJ2-1; possible D gene TRBD1, 5 bases. Sequencing was done on a sample of blood. The CDR3 bases are TGTGCCAGCTCACCGGACATCGGCTACAATGAGCAGTTCTTC. Protein sequence: CASSPDIGYNEQFF.